One and the same sample provided the 27 T cell receptor beta chains below, sequenced in a study of cytomegalovirus exposure and HLA in healthy donors. Profiling relied on immunoSEQ multiplex PCR, and the TCRdb table lists in-frame clones only, not all of them. The data show approximately 59,000 clones, roughly 92% seen once. Sequenced sample: PBMCs. These TCRs come from a man between 18 and 29 years old in good health and CMV-seropositive.

This sequence joins TRBV6-1 and TRBJ1-2; 7 bases align to TRBD1. Per germline, CDR1 MNHNS and CDR2 SASEGT. The CDR3 has 16 residues. Trimming cost V 3 bases and J 1 base; bases outside gene matches: 8. The DNA for the CDR3 is TGTGCCAGCAGTGATCCGGACAGGACCGTTAACTATGGCTACACCTTC. Its translation is CASSDPDRTVNYGYTF.

The chain uses TRBV5-1 and TRBJ2-3; maybe TRBD2 (6 bases). V lost 4 bases to trimming and J lost 1 base, with 13 bases between them. This CDR3 spans 15 amino acids. The germline V gene has CDR1 SGHRS and CDR2 YFSETQ. The CDR3 sequence is CASSRRAVGTDTQYF. Written as DNA, the CDR3 is TGCGCCAGCAGCCGGAGGGCAGTGGGCACAGATACGCAGTATTTT.

The V call is TRBV6-5, the J call TRBJ2-2; D is undetermined. Germline CDR1 is MNHEY and CDR2 is SVGAGI. The CDR3 loop spans 13 amino acids. With 2 bases removed from V and 2 bases from J, the gap between germline ends came to 3 bases. The DNA for the CDR3 is TGTGCCAGCAGTTACCCAAACACCGGGGAGCTGTTTTTT. This encodes CASSYPNTGELFF.

This chain uses TRBV7-2 with TRBJ2-7; possibly TRBD2 for D (6 bases). CDR1 is SGHTA and CDR2 is FQGNSA in the germline V gene. Deletions cut 6 bases from V and 4 bases from J, with 16 bases between. The CDR3 length is 14 residues. This chain's CDR3 is CASSLLGTGYEQYF. The CDR3 bases are TGTGCCAGCAGTCTTCTAGGGACTGGGTACGAGCAGTACTTC.

The V gene is TRBV5-6, the J gene TRBJ2-3; maybe TRBD2 (6 bases). The germline V gene encodes CDR1 SGHDT and CDR2 YYEEEE. V lost 0 bases, J lost 8 bases, and 22 bases lay in between. The CDR3 has 17 residues. This CDR3 reads CASSLGPGLDPRGTQYF. DNA for the CDR3: TGTGCCAGCAGCTTGGGACCGGGACTGGACCCGCGGGGTACGCAGTATTTT. Filled out from reference TRBV5-6 and TRBJ2-3, the complete variable domain reads DAGVTQSPTHLIKTRGQQVTLRCSPKSGHDTVSWYQQALGQGPQFIFQYYEEEERQRGNFPDRFSGHQFPNYSSELNVNALLLGDSALYLCASSLGPGLDPRGTQYFGPGTRLTVL.

J is TRBJ1-2 and V is TRBV5-6; a possible D gene is TRBD1 (5 bases). Germline-derived CDR1 and CDR2 are SGHDT and YYEEEE. Deletions cut 4 bases from V and 7 bases from J, with 17 bases between. CDR3 length: 14 residues. CDR3 region: CASSRTGVSGGYTF. CDR3 sequence (DNA): TGTGCCAGCAGCCGGACGGGGGTATCCGGTGGCTACACCTTC. The variable domain in full, with the rest retrieved from reference TRBV5-6 and TRBJ1-2, is DAGVTQSPTHLIKTRGQQVTLRCSPKSGHDTVSWYQQALGQGPQFIFQYYEEEERQRGNFPDRFSGHQFPNYSSELNVNALLLGDSALYLCASSRTGVSGGYTFGSGTRLTVV.

As concerns this clone: A junction boundary mismatches the germline segment, possibly from a read error. J is TRBJ2-3 and V is TRBV9, with 8 bases that match TRBD1. The CDR3 contains 17 residues. CDR1 SGDLS and CDR2 YYNGEE come from the germline V gene. CDR3 coding DNA: TGTGCCAGCAGCGTAAGAGGGCAGGGGGCCCTCACAGGTACGCAGTATTTT. This sequence encodes CASSVRGQGALTGTQYF.

The rearrangement links TRBV4-1 to TRBJ2-2, with 11 bases aligning to TRBD2. CDR3 length: 20 residues. The junction had 15 bases not matched to a gene; V was cut back by 0 bases and J by 6 bases. Germline V gene lookup returns CDR1 MGHRA and CDR2 YSYEKL. CDR3 region: CASSQDITLAGGPLPGELFF. CDR3 nucleotide sequence: TGCGCCAGCAGCCAAGATATAACCCTAGCGGGAGGCCCTTTACCCGGGGAGCTGTTTTTT.

CDR3 sequence (DNA): TGTGCCAGCAGCGCTGGGACAGGGGGCCCCACTGAAGCTTTCTTT. Translated, it gives CASSAGTGGPTEAFF. This chain connects TRBV6-4 to TRBJ1-1; 12 nucleotides match TRBD1. The germline CDR1 and CDR2 sequences are MRHNA and SNTAGT. Trimming at V came to 6 bases and at J to 4 bases, leaving 6 bases not matched to a gene. The CDR3 loop spans 15 amino acids.

The chain combines TRBV9 with TRBJ2-3; 7 bases fit TRBD2. The CDR3 is 20 residues long. Germline V gene sequence: CDR1 SGDLS, CDR2 YYNGEE. Trimming removed 7 bases from V and 2 bases from J; junction bases left unmatched: 25. The CDR3 is CASAAPWGEGPLGDTDTQYF. The DNA of the CDR3 is TGTGCCAGCGCGGCCCCATGGGGGGAGGGCCCTCTTGGGGACACAGATACGCAGTATTTT.

This clone is a singleton in its sample. CDR3 DNA: TGCGCCAGCAGCTTGGGCCAGGTCGTCGACGAGCAGTACTTC. Protein product: CASSLGQVVDEQYF. The chain links TRBV5-1 to TRBJ2-7, with D hard to call. The CDR3 loop spans 14 amino acids. Germline CDR1 SGHRS, CDR2 YFSETQ. V was shortened by 0 bases and J by 5 bases, with 12 bases between the two germline ends. Variable domain in full (rest from reference TRBV5-1 and TRBJ2-7): KAGVTQTPRYLIKTRGQQVTLSCSPISGHRSVSWYQQTPGQGLQFLFEYFSETQRNKGNFPGRFSGRQFSNSRSEMNVSTLELGDSALYLCASSLGQVVDEQYFGPGTRLTVT.

This chain uses TRBV9 with TRBJ2-5; D possibly corresponds to TRBD1 (7 bases). CDR1 and CDR2 from the germline V gene are SGDLS and YYNGEE. The CDR3 is made up of 17 amino acids. Trimming stripped 4 bases from V and 1 base from J, with 20 bases between. The CDR3 DNA reads as TGTGCCAGCAGCCCACAGGCAGGGGGGATACCCCAAGAGACCCAGTACTTC. Translated: CASSPQAGGIPQETQYF.

The V and J genes are TRBV12-5 and TRBJ1-1; D unclear. From germline, CDR1 is LGHNT and CDR2 FRNRAP. V lost 3 bases to trimming and J lost 0 bases, with 11 bases between them. There are 15 residues in the CDR3. This CDR3 reads CASGLGLGVNTEAFF. The CDR3 DNA reads TGTGCTAGTGGTTTAGGGCTGGGAGTGAACACTGAAGCTTTCTTT.

The rearrangement joins TRBV27 to TRBJ1-2; no reliable D call. Trimming pared 2 bases from V and 1 base from J, leaving 8 bases between. Germline V CDR1 and CDR2: MNHEY, SMNVEV (reference sequence). CDR3 size: 14 residues. The CDR3 is CASSLNSLNYGYTF. The CDR3 DNA is TGTGCCAGCAGTTTAAACAGTCTTAACTATGGCTACACCTTC.

A single count supports this clone. The chain carries TRBV19 and TRBJ1-5; D gene unclear. Trimming pared 6 bases from V and 3 bases from J, leaving 15 bases between. This CDR3 has 15 residues. Germline CDR1 reads LNHDA; CDR2 reads SQIVND (reference sequence). CDR3 sequence: CASSTYVPSNQPQHF. CDR3 coding DNA: TGTGCCAGTAGCACTTACGTCCCCTCCAATCAGCCCCAGCATTTT. Full variable domain (missing parts from reference TRBV19 and TRBJ1-5): DGGITQSPKYLFRKEGQNVTLSCEQNLNHDAMYWYRQDPGQGLRLIYYSQIVNDFQKGDIAEGYSVSREKKESFPLTVTSAQKNPTAFYLCASSTYVPSNQPQHFGDGTRLSIL.

The chain combines TRBV27 with TRBJ1-2; D gene ambiguous. CDR3 length equals 13 residues. Germline-derived CDR1 and CDR2 are MNHEY and SMNVEV (reference sequence). The ends were cut back, 3 bases at V and 8 bases at J, with 13 bases in the middle. For the CDR3, the DNA is TGTGCCAGCAGTTTTAGTGGGCTCTTAGGCTACACCTTC. Its translation: CASSFSGLLGYTF.

The chain recombines TRBV6-5 with TRBJ1-2, with D possibly matching TRBD1 (6 bases). Trimming removed 0 bases from V and 3 bases from J, with 11 bases in between. The CDR3 sequence is 15 residues long. Per the germline V gene, CDR1 is MNHEY and CDR2 is SVGAGI. DNA of the CDR3: TGTGCCAGCAGTTACTCGGGACATACCTACTATGGCTACACCTTC. It yields the protein CASSYSGHTYYGYTF.

V is TRBV19 and J is TRBJ2-1, with 8 bases identical to TRBD2. The germline V gene has CDR1 LNHDA and CDR2 SQIVND (reference sequence). V dropped 3 bases and J dropped 6; count of bases not matched to a gene: 7. The CDR3 is 15 residues long. The CDR3 here is CASSIPLAGVNEQFF. As DNA, the CDR3 is TGTGCCAGTAGTATCCCGCTAGCGGGTGTCAATGAGCAGTTCTTC. The complete variable domain, with remaining parts taken from reference TRBV19 and TRBJ2-1, reads DGGITQSPKYLFRKEGQNVTLSCEQNLNHDAMYWYRQDPGQGLRLIYYSQIVNDFQKGDIAEGYSVSREKKESFPLTVTSAQKNPTAFYLCASSIPLAGVNEQFFGPGTRLTVL.

V is TRBV15 and J is TRBJ2-2, with 8 bases aligning to TRBD2. With V trimmed by 0 bases and J by 3 bases, 9 bases remained unmatched. Germline loops: CDR1 LNHNV, CDR2 YYDKDF (reference sequence). The CDR3 extends over 18 amino acids. The CDR3 DNA reads TGTGCCACCAGCAGAGACTCCCCGGCTAGCGGGTACACCGGGGAGCTGTTTTTT. It translates to CATSRDSPASGYTGELFF.

The CDR3 is CASSVSAEGRYEQYF. The CDR3 nucleotides are TGTGCCAGCAGCGTATCAGCGGAAGGAAGGTACGAGCAGTACTTC. V is TRBV9 and J is TRBJ2-7, with D maybe TRBD2 (5 bases). Germline CDR1 and CDR2: SGDLS and YYNGEE. The CDR3 runs to 15 residues. The ends were cut back, 1 base at V and 4 bases at J, with 15 bases in the middle. Variable domain in full (rest from reference TRBV9 and TRBJ2-7): DSGVTQTPKHLITATGQRVTLRCSPRSGDLSVYWYQQSLDQGLQFLIQYYNGEERAKGNILERFSAQQFPDLHSELNLSSLELGDSALYFCASSVSAEGRYEQYFGPGTRLTVT.

This rearrangement joins TRBV30 to TRBJ1-2, with TRBD1 matching 7 bases. CDR1 and CDR2 (germline): GTSNPN, SVGIG (reference sequence). Germline trimming cut 1 base from V and 8 bases from J; bases unmatched to any gene: 7. The CDR3 spans 13 residues. For the CDR3, the DNA is TGTGCCTGGAGTGGACAGGGATCCCTAGGCTACACCTTC. Translating it yields CAWSGQGSLGYTF.

This chain uses TRBV6-5 with TRBJ2-1; D is undetermined. Looked up from germline, CDR1 is MNHEY and CDR2 is SVGAGI. V was cut by 6 bases and J by 4 bases, with 7 bases left in between. The CDR3 extends over 12 amino acids. CDR3: CASRTEYNEQFF. In DNA form, the CDR3 reads TGTGCCAGCAGAACGGAGTACAATGAGCAGTTCTTC.

The J gene is TRBJ1-4, the V gene TRBV7-8, with 10 positions matching TRBD1. The CDR3 loop spans 18 amino acids. Trimming cost V 3 bases and J 1 base; bases outside gene matches: 8. From germline, CDR1 is SGHVS and CDR2 FQNEAQ. Here the CDR3 DNA reads TGTGCCAGCAGCTTTCACCGGGACAGGGGTGAAACTAATGAAAAACTGTTTTTT. This sequence encodes CASSFHRDRGETNEKLFF.

This chain links TRBV6-5 with TRBJ2-7, with unresolved D. The germline V gene has CDR1 MNHEY and CDR2 SVGAGI. The V and J ends lost 2 bases and 3 bases respectively, with 8 bases between them. The length of the CDR3 is 13 residues. CDR3 in amino acids: CASSYVQDYEQYF. Here the CDR3 DNA reads TGTGCCAGCAGTTACGTCCAGGACTACGAGCAGTACTTC.

V gene TRBV7-9 combines with J gene TRBJ2-1, with a tentative D call TRBD1 (6 bases). The V and J ends lost 3 bases and 0 bases respectively, with 18 bases between them. The CDR3 contains 18 residues. In germline, CDR1 is SEHNR, CDR2 FQNEAQ (reference sequence). The CDR3 sequence is CASSFPTGTPGSYNEQFF. DNA for the CDR3: TGTGCCAGCAGCTTCCCAACCGGGACACCCGGCTCCTACAATGAGCAGTTCTTC. Based on the CDR3 plus reference TRBV7-9 and TRBJ2-1, the full variable domain is DTGVSQNPRHKITKRGQNVTFRCDPISEHNRLYWYRQTLGQGPEFLTYFQNEAQLEKSRLLSDRFSAERPKGSFSTLEIQRTEQGDSAMYLCASSFPTGTPGSYNEQFFGPGTRLTVL.

The V call is TRBV10-1, the J call TRBJ1-5, with 10 bases that match TRBD1. The CDR3 consists of 14 residues. Germline V gives CDR1 WNHNN, CDR2 SYGVQD (reference sequence). Unmatched junction bases numbered 4, after V lost 4 bases and J lost 7 bases. The CDR3 loop reads CASSAGTGEQPQHF. The CDR3 region has the DNA TGCGCCAGCAGTGCCGGGACAGGGGAACAGCCCCAGCATTTT.

This rearrangement joins TRBV6-4 to TRBJ2-3, with TRBD2 as a possible D gene (7 bases). Trimming took 6 bases from V and 2 from J, leaving 18 bases between them. Per germline, CDR1 MRHNA and CDR2 SNTAGT. CDR3 size: 16 residues. CDR3 coding DNA: TGTGCCAGCAGCGAGGAGAGAGGGGGGGCCACAGATACGCAGTATTTT. Amino acids: CASSEERGGATDTQYF.